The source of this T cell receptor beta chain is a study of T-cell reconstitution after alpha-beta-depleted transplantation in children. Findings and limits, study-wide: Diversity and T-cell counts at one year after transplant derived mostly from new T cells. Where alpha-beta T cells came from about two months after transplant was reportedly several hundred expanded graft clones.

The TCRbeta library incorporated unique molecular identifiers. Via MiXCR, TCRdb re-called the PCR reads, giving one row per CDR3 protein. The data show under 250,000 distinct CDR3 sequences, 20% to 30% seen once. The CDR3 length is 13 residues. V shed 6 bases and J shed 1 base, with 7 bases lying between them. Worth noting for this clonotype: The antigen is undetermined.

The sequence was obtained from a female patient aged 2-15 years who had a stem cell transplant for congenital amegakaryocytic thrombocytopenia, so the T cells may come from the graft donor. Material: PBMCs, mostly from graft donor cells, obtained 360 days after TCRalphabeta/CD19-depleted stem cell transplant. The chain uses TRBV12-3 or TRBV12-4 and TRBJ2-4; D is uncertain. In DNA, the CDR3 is TGTGCCAGCAGGGTTCATGCCAAAAACATTCAGTACTTC. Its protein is CASRVHAKNIQYF.